This T cell receptor beta chain derives from a study of OX40 agonist ivuxolimab in advanced cancers. As regards this clone: Its antigen is unidentified.

Study-wide points: There was clonal expansion of CD4+ and CD8+ blood T cells by week 6 at 0.1 to 3.0 mg/kg. Determination of antigen specificity was not performed for the expanded peripheral T cells.

Some clones are missing from TCRdb's copy, which holds only in-frame ones; the method was immunoSEQ multiplex PCR. The sample shows some 80,000 clones, 94% of them seen only once. CDR1 and CDR2 from the germline V gene are LNHDA and SQIVND (reference sequence). This CDR3 is 15 amino acids long. V was pared by 7 bases and J by 1 base, with 6 bases of the junction left unmatched. This clonotype originated in an adult with an advanced solid tumor such as melanoma, head and neck, liver or kidney cancer. This specimen was CD4+ or CD8+ T cells sorted from blood, taken in a trial of the OX40 agonist ivuxolimab. The gene calls are TRBV19 and TRBJ2-1, with 8 bases matching TRBD1. CDR3 residues: CASTRDRQSYNEQFF. CDR3 nucleotides: TGTGCCAGTACCCGGGACAGGCAGTCCTACAATGAGCAGTTCTTC.